This T cell receptor beta chain stems from a study of blood T cells in healthy people across ages (dated by TCRdb to between 2015 and 2016). In the study overall: In model experiments, roughly one uniquely barcoded TCR beta cDNA molecule per two T cells was captured by template switching. Using deep sequencing normalized with unique cDNA molecular identifiers, the study measured how TCR beta repertoire diversity changes with age. The study analyzed two additional independent replicas of 1 million unique cDNA reads from the same blood draw for two donors, one aged 18 to 30 and one aged 80 or older. Donors were grouped into four age groups: young (average 16 years), middle-aged (over 35), aged (around 60) and long-lived (around 80).

Systemically healthy Caucasian individuals from Russia, approximately 39 in total and aged about 6 to 95 years, were included as donors. Each donor gave approximately 9.3 milliliters of peripheral blood, collected into EDTA-treated Vacutainer tubes. PBMCs were isolated by Ficoll-Paque density-gradient centrifugation, with at least 7 million obtained per sample. Trizol reagent was used to extract total RNA from the PBMCs, yielding at least 6 micrograms per sample. For every donor, an aliquot of PBMCs went through flow cytometry to measure the percentages of naive CD45RAhigh/CD27high T cells. Spanning cysteine to phenylalanine, the CDR3 consists of 16 amino acids. Kept here is only the CDR3 DNA, which spans 48 bases and is read in frame from base 1. V and J are truncated by 0 bases and 1 base respectively, leaving an intervening sequence of 10 bases. Taken from the germline V gene, the CDR1 and CDR2 loops are MGHRA and YSYEKL.

Findings and caveats that apply to the study as a whole: A strong correlation was found between observed TCR beta diversity and the percentage of naive T cells measured by flow cytometry. Estimates of total diversity based on one million sequenced T cells were regarded as lower bounds and as underestimates. Compared with the aged group, the long-lived group had more naive CD4+ T cells, fewer expanded clones and increased TCR diversity, suggesting age selection. Because donor CMV infection status was unknown, age-related changes in expanded clonotypes were potentially confounded. Conclusive comparison of naive and antigen-experienced compartments was prevented by the profiling of bulk unsorted PBMCs. Observed TCR beta diversity per million T cells fell roughly linearly with age, and a significant reduction was already apparent by age around 39.

The method was 5' RACE. Data came from an Illumina HiSeq 2500. The second PCR ran for about 6 to 12 cycles and used a J-beta primer mix along with a sample-barcoded 5' primer. A template-switch 5' adaptor carrying 12 random nucleotides introduced a unique molecular identifier onto each TCR beta cDNA molecule. Each sample yielded at least 2.5 million CDR3-containing paired-end reads. All of the RNA was converted into first-strand cDNA using the Mint cDNA synthesis kit, with a TRBC-specific oligonucleotide serving as the primer. Following uracil-DNA glycosylase treatment, all cDNA underwent a first 18-cycle PCR with the universal primers M1SS and BC2_uni_R. As for the authors' bioinformatics: For normalization, 1 million high-quality reads, each with a distinct molecular identifier, were randomly selected from each sample. Instead of being binned into consensus sequences, reads with shared molecular identifiers were discarded. CDR3 identification, clonotype clustering and error correction used MiTCR with a Q25 quality threshold and the strictest error-elimination algorithm. A nonparametric unseen species model using Euler transformation provided a lower-bound estimate of total TCR beta diversity. Using fastp trimming at Q25 and MiXCR clonotype assembly, TCRdb reanalyzed the public sequencing data and kept in-frame beta chains. Rows with a matching CDR3 protein are joined into one entry that keeps the most common DNA and genes. None of the V and J calls come from the authors' own analysis; TCRdb made them. This sample comprises more than 750,000 distinct CDR3 sequences, just under 30% of them detected only once. Roughly a tenth of the sample is in the top ten clones.

Comments on this clonotype: Its target antigen remains unknown. Per-nucleotide qualities are absent, and no much larger clonotype sits a single base away.

In addition, the sample was reused for a study of T cells of mothers and their children. The second paper further reports: The donors were nine systemically healthy Caucasian individuals, made up of three mothers and their six children. cDNA synthesis consumed the entire amount of extracted RNA, loaded at 1.5 ug RNA in each 15 ul reaction. Sample barcodes and 2-4 random nucleotides were added via the M1S primer in the second PCR. Over 9 million TCR beta CDR3 reads came from each mother, compared with about 3 million reads from each child. Thymic selection shapes the output of TCR recombination in a similar way in related and unrelated pairs, and inherited differences have a minor effect. Normalized repertoire overlap was always slightly but never significantly higher in related than unrelated mother-child pairs. Persistent microchimeric T cell clones were not detected, at a sensitivity of 95 to 100 clones per million clonotypes. The study used deep NGS to compare TCR beta repertoires of mothers and children, seeking features distinguishing related mother-child pairs from unrelated individuals. The mean age was around 40 +/- 4 years for the mothers and about 10 +/- 4 years for the children. After adapter ligation was performed with NEBNext reagents, the libraries were sequenced on an Illumina HiSeq 2000 with 100+100 nt paired-end reads. To prevent cross-contamination, the mother and child libraries were prepared a month apart and were sequenced in separate runs. Each donor had between about 450,000 and 2,200,000 distinct TCR beta clonotypes identified. Naive TCR beta clonotypes were estimated from low-frequency clonotypes matched to each donor's FACS-determined naive share, without sorting.

The sequenced material came from blood. The chain is encoded by TRBV4-1 joined to TRBJ1-5; the D gene cannot be resolved reliably. The receptor's source is a woman aged 40 to 50 in good health. The CDR3 amino acid sequence is: CASSQDFPGSNQPQHF. DNA sequence: TGCGCCAGCAGCCAAGATTTTCCGGGAAGCAATCAGCCCCAGCATTTT.